This T cell receptor (beta chain) stems from a study of blood T cells in healthy people across ages. A second PCR of roughly 7 to 11 cycles used a sample-barcoded 5' primer and a J-beta primer mix. TCRdb re-derived calls from the 5' RACE reads in MiXCR, one entry per CDR3 protein. This sample yields approximately 730,000 distinct CDR3 sequences, of which 35% to 45% are seen a single time; roughly 19% belongs to the top ten. Total RNA amounts of at least 6 micrograms were extracted per sample. The study, taken as a whole, reports: From one million sequenced T cells, diversity estimates were lower bounds. The study found more naive CD4+ cells and higher diversity in long-lived than aged donors. With unsorted PBMCs, a conclusive comparison of naive versus antigen-experienced cells was not possible.

Comment on this clonotype: The antigen is not known.

V lost 6 bases to trimming and J lost 4 bases, with 15 bases between them. The germline CDR1 and CDR2 sequences are MNHEY and SVGAGI. CDR3 length: 14 amino acids. Sequenced sample: blood. This TCR was sampled from a woman between 55 and 75 years old in good health. V and J are TRBV6-5 and TRBJ1-2, with D possibly TRBD1 on 6 matching bases. CDR3 sequence (DNA): TGTGCCAGCAGCCCCCCCCCAGGGGCCTATGGCTACACCTTC. Residues: CASSPPPGAYGYTF.